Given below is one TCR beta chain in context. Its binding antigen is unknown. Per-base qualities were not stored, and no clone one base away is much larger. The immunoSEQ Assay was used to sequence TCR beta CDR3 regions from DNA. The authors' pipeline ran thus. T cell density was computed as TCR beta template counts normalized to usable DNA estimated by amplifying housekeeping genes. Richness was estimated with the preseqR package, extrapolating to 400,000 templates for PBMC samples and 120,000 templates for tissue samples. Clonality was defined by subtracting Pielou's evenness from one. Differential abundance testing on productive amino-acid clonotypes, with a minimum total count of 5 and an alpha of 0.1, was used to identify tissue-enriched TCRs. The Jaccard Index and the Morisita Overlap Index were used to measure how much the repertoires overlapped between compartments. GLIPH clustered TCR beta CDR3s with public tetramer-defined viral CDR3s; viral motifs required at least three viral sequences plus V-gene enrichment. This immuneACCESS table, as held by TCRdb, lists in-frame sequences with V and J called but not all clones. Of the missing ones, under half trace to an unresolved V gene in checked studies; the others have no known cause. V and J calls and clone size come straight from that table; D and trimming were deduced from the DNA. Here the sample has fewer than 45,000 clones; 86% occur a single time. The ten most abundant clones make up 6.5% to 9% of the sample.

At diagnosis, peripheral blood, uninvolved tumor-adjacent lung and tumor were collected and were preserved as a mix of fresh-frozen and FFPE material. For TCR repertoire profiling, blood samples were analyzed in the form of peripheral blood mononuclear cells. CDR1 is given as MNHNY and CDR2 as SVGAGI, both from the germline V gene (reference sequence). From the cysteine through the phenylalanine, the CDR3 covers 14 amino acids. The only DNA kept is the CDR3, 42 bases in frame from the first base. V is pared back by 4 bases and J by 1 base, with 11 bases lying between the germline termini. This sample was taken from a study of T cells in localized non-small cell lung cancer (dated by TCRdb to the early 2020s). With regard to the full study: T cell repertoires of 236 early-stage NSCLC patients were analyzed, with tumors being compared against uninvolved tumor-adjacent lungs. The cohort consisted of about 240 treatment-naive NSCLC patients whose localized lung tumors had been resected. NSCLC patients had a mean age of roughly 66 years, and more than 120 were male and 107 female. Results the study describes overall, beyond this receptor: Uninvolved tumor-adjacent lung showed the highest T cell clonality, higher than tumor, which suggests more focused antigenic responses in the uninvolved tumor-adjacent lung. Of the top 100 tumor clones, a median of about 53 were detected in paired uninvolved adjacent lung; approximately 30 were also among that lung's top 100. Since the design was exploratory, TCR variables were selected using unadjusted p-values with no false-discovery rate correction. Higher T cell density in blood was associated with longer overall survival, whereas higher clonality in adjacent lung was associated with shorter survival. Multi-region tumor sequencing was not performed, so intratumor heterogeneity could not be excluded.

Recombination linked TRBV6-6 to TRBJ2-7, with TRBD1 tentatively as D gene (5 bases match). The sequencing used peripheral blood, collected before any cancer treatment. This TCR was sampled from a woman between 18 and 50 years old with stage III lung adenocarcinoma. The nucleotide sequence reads TGTGCCAGCAGTTGGGGCCTACCTTCCTACGAGCAGTACTTC. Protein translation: CASSWGLPSYEQYF.